A single sample gave rise to the 6 T cell receptor beta chains below, sequenced in a study of blood T cell repertoires in COVID-19. Here immunoSEQ multiplex PCR was the method, and the copy in TCRdb shows in-frame clones only, minus some. The data hold about 97,000 clones, with roughly 80% observed a single time. The specimen sequenced was peripheral blood. The receptors come from a man aged 55 to 70 with acute or convalescent COVID-19.

V gene TRBV7-2 combines with J gene TRBJ2-7, with D maybe TRBD2 (6 bases). CDR1 and CDR2 from the germline V gene are SGHTA and FQGNSA. This CDR3 contains 15 residues. The germline V and J ends were trimmed by 5 bases and 10 bases, with 24 bases remaining between them. The CDR3 nucleotides are TGTGCCAGCAGCCTTGCTGAGACTAGGGGTTCTATTCAGTACTTC. Protein sequence: CASSLAETRGSIQYF.

This clone was seen only once. The rearrangement uses TRBV11-3 and TRBJ2-7, with 8 bases aligning to TRBD1. Germline V lookup: CDR1 SGHNT, CDR2 YENEEA. Germline trimming cut 1 base from V and 4 bases from J; bases unmatched to any gene: 6. The CDR3 spans 15 residues. The CDR3 nucleotides are TGTGCCAGCAGCTTAGCAGGGGGCGTTATTTACGAGCAGTACTTC. Translation: CASSLAGGVIYEQYF. Full variable domain (outside the CDR3, taken from reference TRBV11-3 and TRBJ2-7): EAGVVQSPRYKIIEKKQPVAFWCNPISGHNTLYWYLQNLGQGPELLIRYENEEAVDDSQLPKDRFSAERLKGVDSTLKIQPAELGDSAVYLCASSLAGGVIYEQYFGPGTRLTVT.

V is TRBV6-6 and J is TRBJ2-7; maybe TRBD1 (6 bases). From germline, CDR1 is MNHNY and CDR2 SVGAGI (reference sequence). This CDR3 has 16 amino acids. V was trimmed by 0 bases and J by 5 bases, leaving 17 bases between them. CDR3 in DNA: TGTGCCAGCAGTTACTCGACTTTACAGGGACGTCACGAGCAGTACTTC. It codes for CASSYSTLQGRHEQYF.

The chain employs TRBV12-5 and TRBJ2-2; D is undetermined. This CDR3 spans 16 amino acids. Trimming took off 3 bases at V and 5 bases at J, with 16 bases between the two ends. Looked up from germline, CDR1 is LGHNT and CDR2 is FRNRAP. The CDR3 bases are TGTGCTAGTGGTTTCATGGAAGCCCCGAGGACCGGGGAGCTGTTTTTT. It codes for CASGFMEAPRTGELFF.

For the CDR3, the DNA is TGTGCCAGCAGCCCCCCGGCCAGGGTCTATCAGCCCCAGCATTTT. Protein product: CASSPPARVYQPQHF. The chain carries TRBV28 and TRBJ1-5; maybe TRBD1 (5 bases). Germline values: CDR1 MDHEN, CDR2 SYDVKM. The CDR3 runs 15 residues. V was shortened by 6 bases and J by 5 bases, with 17 bases between the two germline ends.

The V call is TRBV5-4, the J call TRBJ2-3, with TRBD1 identical over 7 bases. Germline trimming cut 4 bases from V and 9 bases from J; bases unmatched to any gene: 5. This CDR3 region has 12 residues. In germline, CDR1 is SGHNT, CDR2 YYREEE (reference sequence). Written as DNA, the CDR3 is TGTGCCAGCAGCGTATCGGGACAGACGCAGTATTTT. Translated: CASSVSGQTQYF.